The present T cell receptor beta chain was sequenced within a study of T cell responses to AZD1222 COVID-19 vaccine. Study conclusions and caveats: The span of vaccine-associated CD4 TCRs extended across spike, with dominance at 160-218 and 743-854. Females outnumbered males among donors, who were mostly white British; clonal diversity was possibly underestimated. The repertoires were collected only after the peak T cell response. Following two doses of AZD1222, Spike-specific TCR breadth and depth rose.

As to this clone: Its matching antigen is unknown.

CDR1 and CDR2 from the germline V gene are LNHDA and SQIVND (reference sequence). This CDR3 region has 16 residues. Trimming cost V 3 bases and J 5 bases; bases outside gene matches: 7. The protocol was immunoSEQ multiplex PCR, while the TCRdb copy is restricted to in-frame clones and leaves out a portion. The sample lists around 110,000 clones; 85% to 95% were seen once. The chain employs TRBV19 and TRBJ2-3; 11 bases map to TRBD2. The specimen was peripheral blood, collected on day 0 of AZD1222 vaccination. The sequence came from an adult in good health. CDR3 protein: CASSIRLAGTIDTQYF. The CDR3 DNA reads TGTGCCAGTAGTATCCGACTAGCGGGAACGATAGATACGCAGTATTTT.